This T cell receptor (beta chain) was recovered during a study of Ad26.COV2.S vaccination and SARS-CoV-2 variants. As to treatment: around 19 received Ad26.COV2.S at low or high dose, single or two shots; roughly five received placebo; per-sample allocation not given. Day 63 after the first vaccine or placebo injection was the time point for sampling. Sequencing was performed with immunoSEQ multiplex PCR; in TCRdb, only in-frame clones are kept and a portion is missing. This repertoire shows under 400,000 clones, around 87% found once; its top ten account for around 3.5%. Trimming removed 7 bases from V and 3 bases from J, with 4 bases in between. The germline CDR1 and CDR2 sequences are MNHEY and SMNVEV (reference sequence). There are 10 residues in the CDR3.

This sample comprised peripheral blood, obtained in a trial of Ad26.COV2.S vaccine versus placebo. The receptor was isolated from a person between 18 and 65 years old who received the Ad26.COV2.S COVID-19 vaccine or a placebo. The chain recombines TRBV27 with TRBJ2-7; no clear D gene. Written as DNA, the CDR3 is TGTGCCAGCACCGGCTACGAGCAGTACTTC. It yields the protein CASTGYEQYF.